This T cell receptor (beta chain) came from a study of shared clonotypes between healthy human individuals. Study-wide background: Sampling drew on donors who were two women and three men aged 18 to 49. Per-donor plates numbered three CD4 naive, three CD4 memory, two CD8 naive and one CD8 memory.

Study-level findings and limits: Generation probability values for non-shared clonotypes were lower than those for clonotypes shared by all four donors.

About this clone itself: As yet, its antigen is unknown.

The study ran the assay at deep level. Measured with immunoSEQ multiplex PCR; TCRdb has only the in-frame clones, and not every one. The sample shows under 2,500,000 clones, 90% to 97% of them seen only once. The clonotype comes from a man younger than 30 in good health. Sequences were obtained from naive CD4+ T cells sorted from blood. The subset was: CD45RA+ positively selected.

The CDR3 loop reads CSAKWVNEQFF. The CDR3 coding sequence is TGCAGTGCTAAGTGGGTCAATGAGCAGTTCTTC. The J gene is TRBJ2-1, the V gene TRBV20-1; D gene unclear. Germline CDR1 DFQATT, CDR2 SNEGSKA (reference sequence). The V end lost 4 bases, the J end lost 6 bases, and 7 bases lay between the germline ends. This CDR3 is 11 amino acids long.